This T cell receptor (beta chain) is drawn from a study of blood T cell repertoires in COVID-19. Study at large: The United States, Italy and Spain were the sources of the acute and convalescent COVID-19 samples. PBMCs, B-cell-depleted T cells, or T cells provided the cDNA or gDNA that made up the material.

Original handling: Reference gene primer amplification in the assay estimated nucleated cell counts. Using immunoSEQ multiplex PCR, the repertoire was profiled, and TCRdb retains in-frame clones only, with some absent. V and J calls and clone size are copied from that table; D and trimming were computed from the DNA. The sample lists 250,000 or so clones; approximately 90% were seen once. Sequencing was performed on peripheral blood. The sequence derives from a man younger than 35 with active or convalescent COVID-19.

The CDR3: CASSLIGQGIGSPLHF. DNA of the CDR3: TGTGCCAGCAGCTTAATAGGCCAGGGTATAGGTTCACCCCTCCACTTT. This chain uses TRBV13 with TRBJ1-6; a possible D gene is TRBD1 (5 bases). Germline CDR1 and CDR2: PRHDT and FYEKMQ (reference sequence). Trimming stripped 2 bases from V and 9 bases from J, with 17 bases between. The CDR3 covers 16 residues.